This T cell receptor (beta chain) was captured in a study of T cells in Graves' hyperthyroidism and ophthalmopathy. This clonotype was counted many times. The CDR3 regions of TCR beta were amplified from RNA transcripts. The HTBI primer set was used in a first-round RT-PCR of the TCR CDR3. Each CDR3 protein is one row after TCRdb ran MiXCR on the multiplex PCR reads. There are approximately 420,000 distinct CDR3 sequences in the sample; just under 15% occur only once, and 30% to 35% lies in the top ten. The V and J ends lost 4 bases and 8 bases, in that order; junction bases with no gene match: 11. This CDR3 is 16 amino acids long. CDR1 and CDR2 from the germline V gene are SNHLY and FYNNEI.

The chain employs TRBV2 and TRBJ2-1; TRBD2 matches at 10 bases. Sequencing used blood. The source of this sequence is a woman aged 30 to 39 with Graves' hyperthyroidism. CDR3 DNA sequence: TGTGCCAGCAGTGTGAGGGCTAGCGGGAGTATAGATGAGCAGTTCTTC. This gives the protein CASSVRASGSIDEQFF.